The 32 T cell receptor beta chains presented below share a single source sample, sequenced in a study of beta chain features in type 1 diabetes. Study outcomes and limitations: When Type 1 diabetes patients were examined, their TCRB CDR3s proved moderately but significantly shorter in all four CD4+ subsets.

These receptors have no known antigen. Reverse transcription of all isolated RNA meant that expressed TCRB transcripts were sequenced. Libraries were prepared by immunoSEQ multiplex PCR; TCRdb keeps only in-frame clonotypes and omits some of them. In the table there are 280,000 or so clones, about 15% of which are singletons. Sequencing input: naive CD4+ T cells from blood. These receptors originate from a man in his late teens or twenties with type 1 diabetes.

The chain is built from TRBV2 and TRBJ1-2; no reliable D call. Per the germline V gene, CDR1 is SNHLY and CDR2 is FYNNEI. There are 14 residues in the CDR3. The ends were cut back, 3 bases at V and 3 bases at J, with 11 bases in the middle. The CDR3 coding sequence is TGTGCCAGCAGTGATTATGTGTCAGACTATGGCTACACCTTC. This sequence encodes CASSDYVSDYGYTF. The full variable domain, in which reference TRBV2 and TRBJ1-2 provide the parts outside the CDR3, is EPEVTQTPSHQVTQMGQEVILRCVPISNHLYFYWYRQILGQKVEFLVSFYNNEISEKSEIFDDQFSVERPDGSNFTLKIRSTKLEDSAMYFCASSDYVSDYGYTFGSGTRLTVV.

The chain combines TRBV2 with TRBJ2-1, with a possible D match to TRBD1 (5 bases). Trimming removed 5 bases from V and 4 bases from J, with 12 bases in between. The CDR3 sequence is 14 residues long. Per germline, CDR1 SNHLY and CDR2 FYNNEI. The CDR3 sequence: CASSQGAAYNEQFF. Written as DNA, the CDR3 is TGTGCCAGCAGTCAAGGGGCAGCTTACAATGAGCAGTTCTTC.

The table lists this clone with a few counts. The CDR3 here is CASSRQARYGYTF. As DNA, the CDR3 is TGTGCCAGTAGTCGACAGGCGCGCTATGGCTACACCTTC. This chain uses TRBV19 with TRBJ1-2; perhaps TRBD1 as D (6 bases). This CDR3 contains 13 residues. Germline CDR1 reads LNHDA; CDR2 reads SQIVND (reference sequence). V lost 5 bases and J lost 4, with 11 bases in between.

This chain uses TRBV5-4 with TRBJ2-5; perhaps TRBD2 as D (7 bases). The germline CDR1 and CDR2 sequences are SGHNT and YYREEE (reference sequence). V was cut by 4 bases and J by 3 bases, with 19 bases left in between. The length of the CDR3 is 16 residues. CDR3 region: CASSPIAGAGEETQYF. In nucleotides, the CDR3 is TGTGCCAGCAGCCCGATTGCGGGGGCGGGGGAAGAGACCCAGTACTTC.

The chain carries TRBV18 and TRBJ1-3, with D hard to call. Germline V gives CDR1 KGHSH, CDR2 LQKENI. The ends were cut back, 6 bases at V and 4 bases at J, with 7 bases in the middle. This CDR3 comprises 12 residues. CDR3 bases: TGTGCCAGCTCGTTCTCCGGAAACACCATATATTTT. Its translation is CASSFSGNTIYF.

This clone occurred a few times. V gene TRBV9 combines with J gene TRBJ2-1; 12 bases fit TRBD2. J was trimmed by 4 bases and V by 1 base; bases with no gene match: 3. In germline, CDR1 is SGDLS, CDR2 YYNGEE. This CDR3 is built from 16 residues. The CDR3 DNA reads as TGTGCCAGCAGCGTAACTAGCGGGGGGACATACAATGAGCAGTTCTTC. It encodes CASSVTSGGTYNEQFF.

This clone turned up a few times. The chain recombines TRBV30 with TRBJ1-3; a weak D match, TRBD1 (6 bases). The V gene's germline CDR1 is GTSNPN and CDR2 SVGIG (reference sequence). V lost 2 bases and J lost 4, with 15 bases in between. This CDR3 contains 15 residues. CDR3 amino acids: CAWSPRGVFGNTIYF. DNA for the CDR3: TGTGCCTGGAGTCCCAGGGGAGTCTTCGGAAACACCATATATTTT.

This clone was observed a few times. Other DNA sequences from this sample encode an identical CDR3 as well. J is TRBJ2-5 and V is TRBV7-2, with D tentatively TRBD2 (6 bases). CDR3 length equals 13 residues. With 3 bases removed from V and 4 bases from J, the gap between germline ends came to 9 bases. Germline V gene sequence: CDR1 SGHTA, CDR2 FQGNSA. CDR3 protein: CASSFAGGETQYF. The CDR3 DNA reads as TGTGCCAGCAGCTTTGCCGGGGGAGAGACCCAGTACTTC.

This clone was counted between two and nine times. The chain is built from TRBV7-2 and TRBJ2-3, with D possibly being TRBD2 (5 bases). Germline values: CDR1 SGHTA, CDR2 FQGNSA. The CDR3 extends over 15 amino acids. V gave up 5 bases and J gave up 1 base, with 13 bases separating them. This CDR3 is CASSGLLRRTDTQYF. The DNA of the CDR3 is TGTGCCAGCAGCGGACTGCTACGGCGCACAGATACGCAGTATTTT. Complete variable domain (other parts from reference TRBV7-2 and TRBJ2-3): GAGVSQSPSNKVTEKGKDVELRCDPISGHTALYWYRQSLGQGLEFLIYFQGNSAPDKSGLPSDRFSAERTGGSVSTLTIQRTQQEDSAVYLCASSGLLRRTDTQYFGPGTRLTVL.

The CDR3 loop reads CASSVQGAVHNEQFF. CDR3 nucleotide sequence: TGTGCCAGCAGCGTCCAGGGGGCGGTCCACAATGAGCAGTTCTTC. The chain links TRBV9 to TRBJ2-1, with 8 nucleotides matching TRBD1. From germline, CDR1 is SGDLS and CDR2 YYNGEE. The length of the CDR3 is 15 residues. The V segment lost 2 bases and the J segment 5 bases; nucleotides outside the gene matches: 6.

This clone was observed a handful of times. V gene TRBV5-1 combines with J gene TRBJ2-3; D unclear. The CDR3 totals 14 residues. The germline gives CDR1 SGHRS, CDR2 YFSETQ. V was clipped by 4 bases and J by 0 bases, with 9 bases between them. This CDR3 is CASSPVKSTDTQYF. The CDR3 DNA follows: TGCGCCAGCAGCCCAGTTAAGAGCACAGATACGCAGTATTTT.

The rearrangement links TRBV4-2 to TRBJ2-7, with D possibly TRBD2 on 6 matching bases. The germline V gene encodes CDR1 LGHNA and CDR2 YNFKEQ. V dropped 3 bases and J dropped 3 bases, with 15 bases sitting between them. CDR3 length equals 15 residues. The CDR3 nucleotides are TGTGCCAGCAGCCAGGACTTGCGGGAACACTACGAGCAGTACTTC. This translates into CASSQDLREHYEQYF.

Of note for this clone: Distinct nucleotide sequences in the sample also encode this CDR3. V gene TRBV5-1 combines with J gene TRBJ2-5; D may be TRBD1 (6 bases). Germline V CDR1 and CDR2: SGHRS, YFSETQ. The CDR3 loop spans 14 amino acids. V was pared by 0 bases and J by 5 bases, with 11 bases between. CDR3 sequence reads: CASSLAGQGETQYF. CDR3 nucleotides: TGCGCCAGCAGCTTGGCCGGCCAGGGGGAGACCCAGTACTTC.

This clone was detected a few times. At the DNA level, this CDR3 is encoded by other sequences in the same sample as well. V and J are TRBV5-1 and TRBJ2-5; D gene uncertain. The V end was cut by 0 bases, the J end by 5 bases, with 5 bases between. Germline V gene lookup returns CDR1 SGHRS and CDR2 YFSETQ. The CDR3 runs to 12 residues. For the CDR3, the DNA is TGCGCCAGCAGCTTGGGGCAGGAGACCCAGTACTTC. Its protein product is CASSLGQETQYF. The full variable domain, in which reference TRBV5-1 and TRBJ2-5 provide the parts outside the CDR3, is KAGVTQTPRYLIKTRGQQVTLSCSPISGHRSVSWYQQTPGQGLQFLFEYFSETQRNKGNFPGRFSGRQFSNSRSEMNVSTLELGDSALYLCASSLGQETQYFGPGTRLLVL.

The chain uses TRBV6-5 and TRBJ1-2; no clear D. The CDR3 totals 12 residues. V lost 6 bases and J lost 5, with 10 bases in between. CDR1 is MNHEY, CDR2 SVGAGI, per germline. CDR3 sequence (DNA): TGTGCCAGCAGCCAAACGGGTTATGGCTACACCTTC. As protein: CASSQTGYGYTF.

The chain couples TRBV5-6 to TRBJ2-5; possibly TRBD1 for D (5 bases). The CDR3 is made up of 14 amino acids. Germline assignment: CDR1 SGHDT and CDR2 YYEEEE. Trimming took 4 bases from V and 4 from J, leaving 14 bases between them. CDR3 sequence reads: CASSGGSGLETQYF. The CDR3 DNA follows: TGTGCCAGCAGCGGCGGATCAGGGTTAGAGACCCAGTACTTC. The full variable domain, in which reference TRBV5-6 and TRBJ2-5 provide the parts outside the CDR3, is DAGVTQSPTHLIKTRGQQVTLRCSPKSGHDTVSWYQQALGQGPQFIFQYYEEEERQRGNFPDRFSGHQFPNYSSELNVNALLLGDSALYLCASSGGSGLETQYFGPGTRLLVL.

This clone has only a few counts. V usage is TRBV5-1 and J usage is TRBJ1-6, with D uncertain. The germline V gene encodes CDR1 SGHRS and CDR2 YFSETQ. The V end was cut by 8 bases, the J end by 8 bases, with 14 bases between. The CDR3 contains 13 residues. The CDR3 reads CASSNWGDSPLHF. DNA for the CDR3: TGCGCCAGTTCCAATTGGGGAGATTCACCCCTCCACTTT.

This clone was counted only a few times. This chain links TRBV29-1 with TRBJ2-5; D is uncertain. The CDR3 has 11 amino acids. In germline, CDR1 is SQVTM, CDR2 ANQGSEA. Trimming shortened V by 6 bases and J by 2 bases, and 7 bases separated the two germline ends. CDR3 sequence: CSVVPQETQYF. DNA of the CDR3: TGCAGCGTCGTTCCGCAAGAGACCCAGTACTTC.

This clone was recorded a few times. The chain recombines TRBV19 with TRBJ1-5; D not certain. The V gene lost 0 bases and the J gene lost 9 bases, with 9 bases spanning the gap. Per the germline V gene, CDR1 is LNHDA and CDR2 is SQIVND (reference sequence). This CDR3 has 13 residues. The CDR3, as DNA: TGTGCCAGTAGTATAGAAATTCTCCGGCCCCAGCATTTT. It codes for CASSIEILRPQHF. The full variable domain, with the rest looked up from reference TRBV19 and TRBJ1-5, is DGGITQSPKYLFRKEGQNVTLSCEQNLNHDAMYWYRQDPGQGLRLIYYSQIVNDFQKGDIAEGYSVSREKKESFPLTVTSAQKNPTAFYLCASSIEILRPQHFGDGTRLSIL.

This clone was counted only a few times. The chain recombines TRBV10-3 with TRBJ2-7; D ambiguous. The CDR3 spans 11 residues. Trimming removed 5 bases from V and 4 bases from J, with 6 bases in between. The germline CDR1 and CDR2 sequences are ENHRY and SYGVKD. In nucleotides, the CDR3 is TGTGCCATCAGTACTTCTTACGAGCAGTACTTC. Its protein product is CAISTSYEQYF.

This clone appeared a few times. V and J are TRBV28 and TRBJ2-7; 8 nucleotides line up with TRBD1. J gave up 3 bases and V 8 bases, and 12 bases lay outside the gene matches. CDR1 MDHEN and CDR2 SYDVKM come from the germline V gene. This CDR3 contains 15 residues. The CDR3 sequence: CASSTPPGGHYEQYF. Here the CDR3 DNA reads TGTGCCAGCTCCACCCCCCCAGGGGGCCACTACGAGCAGTACTTC. The variable domain in full, with the rest retrieved from reference TRBV28 and TRBJ2-7, is DVKVTQSSRYLVKRTGEKVFLECVQDMDHENMFWYRQDPGLGLRLIYFSYDVKMKEKGDIPEGYSVSREKKERFSLILESASTNQTSMYLCASSTPPGGHYEQYFGPGTRLTVT.

This sequence joins TRBV11-2 and TRBJ2-1, with no clear D. In germline, CDR1 is SGHAT, CDR2 FQNNGV. V shed 1 base and J shed 4 bases, with 11 bases lying between them. This CDR3 region has 15 residues. The CDR3 loop reads CASSLGMRQYNEQFF. CDR3 nucleotides: TGTGCCAGCAGCTTAGGAATGAGGCAGTACAATGAGCAGTTCTTC.

This clone was detected a few times. Distinct nucleotide sequences in the sample also encode this CDR3. The rearrangement uses TRBV20-1 and TRBJ2-7; D ambiguous. V lost 1 base, J lost 3 bases, and 4 bases lay in between. In germline, CDR1 is DFQATT, CDR2 SNEGSKA (reference sequence). There are 11 residues in the CDR3. The CDR3 DNA reads as TGCAGTGCTAGAGCCATCTACGAGCAGTACTTC. Encoded protein: CSARAIYEQYF.

This clone has only a few counts. This sequence joins TRBV10-1 and TRBJ2-1, with 9 bases that match TRBD1. This CDR3 has 14 residues. After removal of 5 bases from V and 4 bases from J, the junction contained 3 bases not matched to a gene. CDR1 and CDR2 (germline): WNHNN, SYGVQD (reference sequence). CDR3 protein: CASSFGTGYNEQFF. The CDR3 DNA follows: TGCGCCAGCAGTTTCGGGACAGGGTACAATGAGCAGTTCTTC.

Regarding this clone: The same CDR3 can be traced to other DNA sequences in this sample. The chain links TRBV7-2 to TRBJ1-5, with D possibly TRBD1 on 6 matching bases. Trimming stripped 4 bases from V and 2 bases from J, with 6 bases between. The CDR3 runs to 13 residues. Germline loops: CDR1 SGHTA, CDR2 FQGNSA. CDR3 nucleotides: TGTGCCAGCAGCTACAGGGGCAATCAGCCCCAGCATTTT. Protein sequence: CASSYRGNQPQHF.

V and J are TRBV6-4 and TRBJ2-3; D might be TRBD2 (6 bases). Trimming stripped 0 bases from V and 5 bases from J, with 12 bases between. The length of the CDR3 is 15 residues. Germline V gene data show CDR1 as MRHNA and CDR2 as SNTAGT. The CDR3 loop reads CASSDSGGTKDTQYF. CDR3 bases: TGTGCCAGCAGTGACTCAGGCGGGACGAAAGATACGCAGTATTTT.

J is TRBJ1-6 and V is TRBV5-6; a weak D match, TRBD1 (5 bases). V was cut by 4 bases and J by 7 bases, with 21 bases left in between. CDR3 length equals 17 residues. The germline V gene has CDR1 SGHDT and CDR2 YYEEEE. This CDR3 reads CASSTLREGLENSPLHF. In nucleotides, the CDR3 is TGTGCCAGCAGCACCCTCCGGGAGGGACTGGAAAATTCACCCCTCCACTTT.

The chain has TRBV2 and TRBJ2-7; D is undetermined. V was cut by 7 bases and J by 3 bases, with 13 bases left in between. The length of the CDR3 is 13 residues. CDR1 and CDR2 from the germline V gene are SNHLY and FYNNEI. CDR3 coding DNA: TGTGCCAGCATTCGACTCGAGCACTACGAGCAGTACTTC. The encoded protein is CASIRLEHYEQYF.

The chain employs TRBV7-8 and TRBJ2-2, with a tentative D call TRBD1 (6 bases). The CDR3 has 13 amino acids. Germline assignment: CDR1 SGHVS and CDR2 FQNEAQ. V dropped 5 bases and J dropped 5 bases, with 9 bases sitting between them. CDR3 sequence reads: CASSPRGTGELFF. CDR3 DNA sequence: TGTGCCAGCAGCCCAAGGGGGACCGGGGAGCTGTTTTTT.

The chain employs TRBV5-6 and TRBJ2-1, with 7 nucleotides matching TRBD1. The CDR3 sequence is 14 residues long. CDR1 and CDR2 from the germline V gene are SGHDT and YYEEEE. The junction had 8 bases not matched to a gene; V was cut back by 5 bases and J by 6 bases. The CDR3 DNA sequence: TGTGCCAGCAGGGTGACAGGGTGGGGCAATGAGCAGTTCTTC. Translation gives CASRVTGWGNEQFF.

The chain has TRBV28 and TRBJ1-5; no firm D call. The CDR3 has 14 amino acids. Germline CDR1 reads MDHEN; CDR2 reads SYDVKM. The V end lost 6 bases, the J end lost 6 bases, and 15 bases lay between the germline ends. The CDR3 nucleotides read TGTGCCAGCAGCCCAGGACTTCTGGTTCAGCCCCAGCATTTT. Translation gives CASSPGLLVQPQHF. Based on the CDR3 plus reference TRBV28 and TRBJ1-5, the full variable domain is DVKVTQSSRYLVKRTGEKVFLECVQDMDHENMFWYRQDPGLGLRLIYFSYDVKMKEKGDIPEGYSVSREKKERFSLILESASTNQTSMYLCASSPGLLVQPQHFGDGTRLSIL.

The CDR3 bases are TGTGCCAGCAGCCAGGTAGCGGGAGCTGGAGAATATGAGCAGTTCTTC. Translating gives CASSQVAGAGEYEQFF. The chain joins TRBV14 to TRBJ2-1; 9 nucleotides match TRBD2. The CDR3 loop spans 16 amino acids. After removal of 3 bases from V and 8 bases from J, the junction contained 11 bases not matched to a gene. Per the germline V gene, CDR1 is SGHDN and CDR2 is FVKESK.